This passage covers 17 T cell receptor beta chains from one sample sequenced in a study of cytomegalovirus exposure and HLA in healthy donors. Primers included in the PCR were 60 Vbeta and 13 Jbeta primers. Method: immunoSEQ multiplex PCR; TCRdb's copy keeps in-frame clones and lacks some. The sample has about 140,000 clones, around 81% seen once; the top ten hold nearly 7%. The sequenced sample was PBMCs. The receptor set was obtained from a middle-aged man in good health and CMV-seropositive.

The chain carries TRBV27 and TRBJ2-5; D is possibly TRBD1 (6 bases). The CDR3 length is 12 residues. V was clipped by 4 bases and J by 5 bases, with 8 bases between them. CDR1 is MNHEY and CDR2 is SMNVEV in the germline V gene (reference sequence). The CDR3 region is CASSSGHETQYF. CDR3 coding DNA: TGTGCCAGCAGTTCGGGACATGAGACCCAGTACTTC.

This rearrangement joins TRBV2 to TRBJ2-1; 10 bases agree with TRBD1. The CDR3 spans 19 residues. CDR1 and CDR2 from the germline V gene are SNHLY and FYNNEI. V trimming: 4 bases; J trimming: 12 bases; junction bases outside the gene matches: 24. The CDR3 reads CASSGEDRGGLCGGPGQFF. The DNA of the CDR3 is TGTGCCAGCAGTGGGGAGGACAGGGGGGGGTTATGTGGCGGACCGGGGCAGTTCTTC. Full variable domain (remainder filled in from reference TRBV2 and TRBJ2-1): EPEVTQTPSHQVTQMGQEVILRCVPISNHLYFYWYRQILGQKVEFLVSFYNNEISEKSEIFDDQFSVERPDGSNFTLKIRSTKLEDSAMYFCASSGEDRGGLCGGPGQFFGPGTRLTVL.

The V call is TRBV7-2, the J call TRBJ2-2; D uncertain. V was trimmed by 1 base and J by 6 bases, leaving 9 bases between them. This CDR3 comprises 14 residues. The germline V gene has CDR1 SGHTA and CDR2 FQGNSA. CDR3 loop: CASSLDGLPGELFF. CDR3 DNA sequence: TGTGCCAGCAGCTTAGATGGCCTTCCCGGGGAGCTGTTTTTT.

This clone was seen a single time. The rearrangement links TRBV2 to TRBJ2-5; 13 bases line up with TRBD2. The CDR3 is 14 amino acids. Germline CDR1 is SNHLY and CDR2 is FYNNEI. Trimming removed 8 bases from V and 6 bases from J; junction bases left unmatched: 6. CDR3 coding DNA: TGTGCCAGCGAGACTAGCGGGGGGATGAAGACCCAGTACTTC. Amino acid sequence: CASETSGGMKTQYF.

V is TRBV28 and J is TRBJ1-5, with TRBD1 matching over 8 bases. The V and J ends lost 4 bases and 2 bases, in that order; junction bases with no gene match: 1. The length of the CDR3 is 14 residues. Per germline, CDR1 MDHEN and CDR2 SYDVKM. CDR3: CASSSDRGNQPQHF. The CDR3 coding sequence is TGTGCCAGCAGTTCGGACAGGGGCAATCAGCCCCAGCATTTT. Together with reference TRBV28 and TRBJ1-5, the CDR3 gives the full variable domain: DVKVTQSSRYLVKRTGEKVFLECVQDMDHENMFWYRQDPGLGLRLIYFSYDVKMKEKGDIPEGYSVSREKKERFSLILESASTNQTSMYLCASSSDRGNQPQHFGDGTRLSIL.

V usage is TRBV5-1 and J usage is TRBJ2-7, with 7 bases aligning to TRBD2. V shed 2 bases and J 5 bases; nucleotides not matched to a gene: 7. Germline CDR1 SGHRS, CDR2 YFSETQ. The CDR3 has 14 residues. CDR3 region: CASSFGGGRDEQYF. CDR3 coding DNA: TGCGCCAGCAGCTTTGGGGGAGGGAGGGACGAGCAGTACTTC. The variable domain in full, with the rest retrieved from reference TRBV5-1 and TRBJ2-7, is KAGVTQTPRYLIKTRGQQVTLSCSPISGHRSVSWYQQTPGQGLQFLFEYFSETQRNKGNFPGRFSGRQFSNSRSEMNVSTLELGDSALYLCASSFGGGRDEQYFGPGTRLTVT.

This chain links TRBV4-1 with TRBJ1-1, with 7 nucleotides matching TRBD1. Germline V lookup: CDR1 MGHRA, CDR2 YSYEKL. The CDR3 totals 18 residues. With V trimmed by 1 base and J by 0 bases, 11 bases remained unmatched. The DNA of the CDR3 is TGCGCCAGCAGCCAAGGGGGTAATAGGGACAGCTTGAACACTGAAGCTTTCTTT. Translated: CASSQGGNRDSLNTEAFF.

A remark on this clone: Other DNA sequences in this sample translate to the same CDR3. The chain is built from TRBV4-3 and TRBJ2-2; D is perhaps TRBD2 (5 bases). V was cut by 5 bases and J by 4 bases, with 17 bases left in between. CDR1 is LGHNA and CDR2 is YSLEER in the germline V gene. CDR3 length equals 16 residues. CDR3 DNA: TGCGCCAGCAGCACCTCGAGGAGGACCCCCACCGGGGAGCTGTTTTTT. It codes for CASSTSRRTPTGELFF.

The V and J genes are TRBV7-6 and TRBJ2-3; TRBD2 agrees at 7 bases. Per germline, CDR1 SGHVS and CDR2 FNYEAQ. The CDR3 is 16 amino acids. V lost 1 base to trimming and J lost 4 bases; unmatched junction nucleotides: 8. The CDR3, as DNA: TGTGCCAGCAGCTTAGGGGCGGGGGTCGGAGCAGATACGCAGTATTTT. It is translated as CASSLGAGVGADTQYF.

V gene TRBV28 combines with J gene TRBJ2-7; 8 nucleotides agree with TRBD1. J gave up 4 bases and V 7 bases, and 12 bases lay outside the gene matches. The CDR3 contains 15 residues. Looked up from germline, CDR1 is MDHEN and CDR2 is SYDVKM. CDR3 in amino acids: CASTTRAGGWYEQYF. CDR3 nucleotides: TGTGCCAGCACCACTAGGGCAGGGGGCTGGTACGAGCAGTACTTC.

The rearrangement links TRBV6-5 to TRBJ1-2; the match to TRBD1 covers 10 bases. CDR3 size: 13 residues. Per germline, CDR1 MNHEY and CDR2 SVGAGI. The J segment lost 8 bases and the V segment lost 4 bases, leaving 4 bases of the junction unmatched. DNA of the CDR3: TGTGCCAGCAGTTTGGGGACAGGGGTCGGCTACACCTTC. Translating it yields CASSLGTGVGYTF.

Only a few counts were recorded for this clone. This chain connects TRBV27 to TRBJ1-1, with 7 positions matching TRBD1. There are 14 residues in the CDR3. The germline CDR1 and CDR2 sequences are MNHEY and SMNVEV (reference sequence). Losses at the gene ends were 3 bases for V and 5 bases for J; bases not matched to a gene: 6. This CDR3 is CASSFSRGITEAFF. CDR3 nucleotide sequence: TGTGCCAGCAGTTTCTCCAGGGGGATTACTGAAGCTTTCTTT.

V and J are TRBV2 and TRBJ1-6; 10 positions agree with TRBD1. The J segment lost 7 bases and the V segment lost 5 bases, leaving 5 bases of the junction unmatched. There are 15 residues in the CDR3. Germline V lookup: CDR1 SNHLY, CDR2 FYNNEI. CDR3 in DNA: TGTGCCAGCAGTTACGGGGACAGGGGAAATTCACCCCTCCACTTT. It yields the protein CASSYGDRGNSPLHF.

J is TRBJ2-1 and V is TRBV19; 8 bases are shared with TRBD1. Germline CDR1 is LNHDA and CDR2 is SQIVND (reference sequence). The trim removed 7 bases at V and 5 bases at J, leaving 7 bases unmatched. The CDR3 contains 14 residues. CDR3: CASTGQGANNEQFF. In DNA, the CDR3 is TGTGCCAGTACTGGGCAGGGGGCAAACAATGAGCAGTTCTTC.

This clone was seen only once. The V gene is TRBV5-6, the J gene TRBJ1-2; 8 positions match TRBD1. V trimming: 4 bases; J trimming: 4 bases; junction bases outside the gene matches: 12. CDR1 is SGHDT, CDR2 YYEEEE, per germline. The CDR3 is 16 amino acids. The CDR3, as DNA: TGTGCCAGCAGCAAGGACCGGGACAGGAAAAGCTATGGCTACACCTTC. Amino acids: CASSKDRDRKSYGYTF.

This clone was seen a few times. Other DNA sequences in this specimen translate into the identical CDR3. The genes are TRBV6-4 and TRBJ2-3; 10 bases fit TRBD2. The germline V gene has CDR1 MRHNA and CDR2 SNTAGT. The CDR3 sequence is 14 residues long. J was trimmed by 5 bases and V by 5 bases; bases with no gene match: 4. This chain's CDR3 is CASSPSGGRDTQYF. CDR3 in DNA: TGTGCCAGCAGTCCTAGCGGGGGTAGAGATACGCAGTATTTT.

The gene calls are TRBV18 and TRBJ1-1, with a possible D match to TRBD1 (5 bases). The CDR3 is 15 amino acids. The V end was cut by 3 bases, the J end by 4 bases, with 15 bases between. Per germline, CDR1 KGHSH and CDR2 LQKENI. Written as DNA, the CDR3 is TGTGCCAGCTCACCCGTCGGGGGATCAGGCACTGAAGCTTTCTTT. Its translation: CASSPVGGSGTEAFF.